The 26 T cell receptor beta chains in this list originate from one sample, sequenced in a study of T cells in Graves' hyperthyroidism and ophthalmopathy. The source material, RNA transcripts, was used to amplify TCR beta CDR3 regions. The study used the HTBI primer set for a first-round RT-PCR of the TCR CDR3. Via MiXCR, TCRdb re-called the multiplex PCR reads, giving one row per CDR3 protein. The repertoire holds about 600,000 distinct CDR3 sequences, with about 14% as singletons. The sample was blood. These receptors were collected from a woman between 45 and 60 years old with Graves' ophthalmopathy.

Concerning this clonotype itself: A junction end diverges from the germline sequence, so it may reflect a read error. This sequence joins TRBV12-3 or TRBV12-4 and TRBJ2-7; TRBD2 matches at 10 bases. The CDR3 is made up of 15 amino acids. CDR3 region: CASSFSSGGSCEQYF. CDR3 sequence (DNA): TGTGCCAGCAGTTTTTCTAGCGGGGGTTCCTGCGAGCAGTACTTC.

The sample holds many counts of this clonotype. This chain joins TRBV2 and TRBJ2-7; a possible D gene is TRBD2 (6 bases). V lost 4 bases, J lost 7 bases, and 26 bases lay in between. CDR3 length: 17 residues. Per the germline V gene, CDR1 is SNHLY and CDR2 is FYNNEI. The CDR3 loop reads CASSAPSRRARMGEQYF. CDR3 sequence (DNA): TGTGCCAGCAGTGCTCCTAGCAGGAGGGCCCGAATGGGGGAGCAGTACTTC.

This clonotype came up a few times. The chain is built from TRBV27 and TRBJ1-6; D might be TRBD1 (5 bases). The ends were cut back, 5 bases at V and 4 bases at J, with 12 bases in the middle. Germline CDR1 MNHEY, CDR2 SMNVEV (reference sequence). This CDR3 region has 15 residues. The CDR3 spells CASSGRDGYNSPLHF. In nucleotides, the CDR3 is TGTGCCAGCAGTGGCCGGGACGGGTATAATTCACCCCTCCACTTT.

This clonotype was seen only a few times. The CDR3, as DNA: TGCAGTCCCAACGCCCTGGGAACCTACGAGCAGTACTTC. Translation: CSPNALGTYEQYF. The V call is TRBV20-1, the J call TRBJ2-7; no reliable D call. Germline V gene lookup returns CDR1 DFQATT and CDR2 SNEGSKA (reference sequence). There are 13 residues in the CDR3. Between the trimmed V and J ends, which lost 8 bases and 2 bases, there was a span of 16 bases.

This clonotype was counted a few times. The rearrangement links TRBV6-2 or TRBV6-3 to TRBJ2-2; 8 bases match TRBD2. V lost 2 bases, J lost 4 bases, and 21 bases stayed unmatched. Germline V CDR1 and CDR2: MNHEY, SVGEGT. This CDR3 is 21 amino acids long. The CDR3 region has the DNA TGTGCCAGCAGTTACGGGACTAATTGGACTAGCCATGGGTTCTTCACCGGGGAGCTGTTTTTT. Translation: CASSYGTNWTSHGFFTGELFF.

Concerning this clonotype: Just one base apart from a much larger clone, this may be a read error. The chain has TRBV20-1 and TRBJ1-5; unclear D gene. Between the trimmed V and J ends, which lost 2 bases and 8 bases, there was a span of 13 bases. CDR3 length equals 13 residues. CDR1 and CDR2 from the germline V gene are DFQATT and SNEGSKA (reference sequence). As DNA, the CDR3 is TGCAGTGCTAGACGGACCGTGAGCGAGCCCCAGCATTTT. It is translated as CSARRTVSEPQHF.

This clonotype occurred many times. This rearrangement joins TRBV3-1 to TRBJ1-2, with TRBD1 identical over 8 bases. The CDR3 length is 16 residues. V dropped 2 bases and J dropped 4; count of bases not matched to a gene: 9. The germline gives CDR1 LGHDT, CDR2 YNNKEL (reference sequence). The CDR3 DNA reads TGTGCCAGCAGCCAATCGGACAGGGTCCCCGGCTATGGCTACACCTTC. Translated, it gives CASSQSDRVPGYGYTF.

This clonotype appeared many times. The chain joins TRBV7-3 to TRBJ2-5, with D maybe TRBD2 (6 bases). V was shortened by 5 bases and J by 9 bases, with 19 bases between the two germline ends. CDR1 and CDR2 (germline): SGHTA, FQGTGA. This CDR3 is built from 14 residues. CDR3 sequence: CASSTPWDLWAQYF. The CDR3, as DNA: TGTGCCAGCAGCACGCCGTGGGACTTATGGGCCCAGTACTTC.

The chain carries TRBV19 and TRBJ2-5, with D perhaps matching TRBD1 or TRBD2 (5 bases each). The V gene lost 1 base and the J gene lost 9 bases, with 18 bases spanning the gap. The CDR3 runs to 15 residues. Germline V lookup: CDR1 LNHDA, CDR2 SQIVND (reference sequence). CDR3 in amino acids: CASSIVPGTVEAQYF. CDR3 sequence (DNA): TGTGCCAGTAGTATAGTTCCCGGGACGGTGGAGGCCCAGTACTTC.

This clonotype was observed a handful of times. The chain joins TRBV20-1 to TRBJ2-7; D is undetermined. This CDR3 has 12 residues. Germline V gene data show CDR1 as DFQATT and CDR2 as SNEGSKA (reference sequence). V lost 3 bases and J lost 2, with 8 bases in between. The CDR3 protein is CSARAFAYEQYF. In nucleotides, the CDR3 is TGCAGTGCTAGGGCCTTCGCCTACGAGCAGTACTTC.

This clonotype has at least ten counts. The chain links TRBV5-1 to TRBJ2-1; 9 bases are shared with TRBD1. V was pared by 0 bases and J by 9 bases, with 7 bases of the junction left unmatched. Looked up from germline, CDR1 is SGHRS and CDR2 is YFSETQ. The CDR3 covers 15 residues. In nucleotides, the CDR3 is TGCGCCAGCAGCTTGGCTGGACAGGGGTTCGGTGAGCAGTTCTTC. Translation: CASSLAGQGFGEQFF.

This chain links TRBV7-3 with TRBJ2-1; 12 bases align to TRBD2. V gave up 1 base and J gave up 13 bases; unmatched junction bases: 23. Germline-derived CDR1 and CDR2 are SGHTA and FQGTGA. CDR3 length equals 20 residues. CDR3 region: CASSLRKQGPASLAGGRQFF. CDR3 DNA: TGTGCCAGCAGCTTAAGGAAACAGGGGCCCGCCTCTCTAGCGGGAGGGAGACAGTTCTTC.

In its sample, this clonotype was seen many times. The chain carries TRBV28 and TRBJ1-5, with TRBD1 matching over 7 bases. The junction had 13 bases not matched to a gene; V was cut back by 5 bases and J by 0 bases. The CDR3 length is 18 residues. The germline CDR1 and CDR2 sequences are MDHEN and SYDVKM. The CDR3 protein is CASSPLFLQGFSNQPQHF. The DNA of the CDR3 is TGTGCCAGCAGTCCCCTCTTCTTACAGGGGTTTAGCAATCAGCCCCAGCATTTT.

The chain recombines TRBV5-1 with TRBJ2-2, with TRBD2 matching 8 bases. The germline CDR1 and CDR2 sequences are SGHRS and YFSETQ. The V gene end was trimmed by 2 bases and the J gene end by 5 bases; junction bases not matched to a gene: 11. The CDR3 covers 17 residues. CDR3 sequence: CASSLGSGIWWTGELFF. The CDR3 DNA sequence: TGCGCCAGCAGCTTAGGTAGCGGGATATGGTGGACCGGGGAGCTGTTTTTT.

This clonotype was picked up many times. The chain links TRBV6-1 to TRBJ1-5; tentatively, D is TRBD1 (6 bases). Trimming took 5 bases from V and 7 from J, leaving 6 bases between them. Germline CDR1 reads MNHNS; CDR2 reads SASEGT. This CDR3 has 11 residues. The chain's CDR3 is CASSQGQPQHF. The CDR3 nucleotides read TGTGCCAGCAGTCAGGGGCAGCCCCAGCATTTT.

This clonotype was seen many times. The chain has TRBV7-2 and TRBJ1-1; 8 nucleotides align to TRBD1. After removal of 5 bases from V and 7 bases from J, the junction contained 15 bases not matched to a gene. Germline loops: CDR1 SGHTA, CDR2 FQGNSA. The CDR3 contains 16 residues. CDR3 protein: CASSIRPGGDKNEAFF. For the CDR3, the DNA is TGTGCCAGCAGCATACGGCCAGGGGGCGATAAGAATGAAGCTTTCTTT.

The chain employs TRBV6-2 or TRBV6-3 and TRBJ2-3; D is uncertain. The V end was cut by 4 bases, the J end by 0 bases, with 11 bases between. Germline loops: CDR1 MNHEY, CDR2 SVGEGT. This CDR3 contains 15 residues. CDR3 in amino acids: CASSSDGTSTDTQYF. CDR3 DNA sequence: TGTGCCAGCAGTTCGGACGGAACTAGCACAGATACGCAGTATTTT.

This clonotype was seen ten or more times. V gene TRBV7-2 combines with J gene TRBJ2-3; tentatively, D is TRBD2 (6 bases). Germline assignment: CDR1 SGHTA and CDR2 FQGNSA. The CDR3 has 15 residues. Between the trimmed V and J ends, which lost 3 bases and 1 base, there was a span of 11 bases. This CDR3 is CASSLWASGTDTQYF. Written as DNA, the CDR3 is TGTGCCAGCAGCTTGTGGGCTAGCGGCACAGATACGCAGTATTTT.

A few counts support this clonotype. In DNA form, the CDR3 reads TGTGCCAGCAGCCTCTACAGGGGGCGCGAAGATGAAAAACTGTTTTTT. It yields the protein CASSLYRGREDEKLFF. This chain uses TRBV11-2 with TRBJ1-4; TRBD1 matches at 9 bases. Germline V gives CDR1 SGHAT, CDR2 FQNNGV. The length of the CDR3 is 16 residues. After removal of 5 bases from V and 6 bases from J, the junction contained 10 bases not matched to a gene.

This clonotype came up a few times. The rearrangement joins TRBV18 to TRBJ1-2, with unresolved D. V lost 6 bases and J lost 6, with 17 bases in between. CDR3 size: 14 residues. In germline, CDR1 is KGHSH, CDR2 LQKENI. CDR3 coding DNA: TGTGCCAGCTCCTGGACTAGCGGGAGTGATGGCTACACCTTC. This translates into CASSWTSGSDGYTF.

This clonotype was detected many times. The chain employs TRBV28 and TRBJ2-7; D is undetermined. CDR3 length: 11 residues. Germline V CDR1 and CDR2: MDHEN, SYDVKM. Trimming left V 7 bases short and J 6 bases short, with 10 bases between. CDR3 DNA sequence: TGTGCCAGCACCCTAAGGCGCGAGCAGTACTTC. This codes for CASTLRREQYF. The whole variable domain, remainder taken from reference TRBV28 and TRBJ2-7, is DVKVTQSSRYLVKRTGEKVFLECVQDMDHENMFWYRQDPGLGLRLIYFSYDVKMKEKGDIPEGYSVSREKKERFSLILESASTNQTSMYLCASTLRREQYFGPGTRLTVT.

The sample holds many counts of this clonotype. The J gene is TRBJ2-7, the V gene TRBV2; TRBD2 agrees at 13 bases. With V trimmed by 3 bases and J by 4 bases, 9 bases remained unmatched. CDR1 is SNHLY and CDR2 is FYNNEI in the germline V gene. The CDR3 consists of 17 residues. Here the CDR3 DNA reads TGTGCCAGCAGTGAGGGGACTAGCGGGGCTGACTTTTACGAGCAGTACTTC. Its protein is CASSEGTSGADFYEQYF.

Only a few counts were recorded for this clonotype. This chain connects TRBV20-1 to TRBJ2-4; a possible D gene is TRBD1 (6 bases). V lost 6 bases and J 2 bases, leaving 14 bases between the germline ends. The germline gives CDR1 DFQATT, CDR2 SNEGSKA (reference sequence). There are 14 residues in the CDR3. The CDR3 loop reads CSAETGTPKNIQYF. As DNA, the CDR3 is TGCAGTGCGGAGACCGGGACACCCAAAAACATTCAGTACTTC.

This clonotype came up many times. The rearrangement uses TRBV5-1 and TRBJ2-2; D is ambiguous. Germline lookup yields CDR1 SGHRS and CDR2 YFSETQ. The V gene lost 0 bases and the J gene lost 2 bases, with 8 bases spanning the gap. The CDR3 spans 15 residues. In DNA, the CDR3 is TGCGCCAGCAGCTTGGATGGGTTCAACACCGGGGAGCTGTTTTTT. It yields the protein CASSLDGFNTGELFF. Full variable domain (rest looked up from reference TRBV5-1 and TRBJ2-2): KAGVTQTPRYLIKTRGQQVTLSCSPISGHRSVSWYQQTPGQGLQFLFEYFSETQRNKGNFPGRFSGRQFSNSRSEMNVSTLELGDSALYLCASSLDGFNTGELFFGEGSRLTVL.

This clonotype was counted at least ten times. The CDR3 DNA sequence: TGCAGCGTTCGCAGGAGAACGGAGGATGGCAGCACCTTC. This translates into CSVRRRTEDGSTF. The rearrangement joins TRBV29-1 to TRBJ1-2, with no clear D. This CDR3 contains 13 residues. V lost 5 bases and J 13 bases, leaving 23 bases between the germline ends. Per the germline V gene, CDR1 is SQVTM and CDR2 is ANQGSEA.

The chain links TRBV19 to TRBJ1-6; TRBD1 aligns across 9 bases. The CDR3 is 14 residues long. The V gene end was trimmed by 3 bases and the J gene end by 7 bases; junction bases not matched to a gene: 1. CDR1 is LNHDA, CDR2 SQIVND, per germline (reference sequence). The CDR3 loop is CASSMGTGNSPLHF. CDR3 DNA sequence: TGTGCCAGTAGTATGGGGACAGGGAATTCACCCCTCCACTTT.